This T cell receptor (beta chain) was identified in a study of blood T cell repertoires in COVID-19. Under the authors' procedure: It was from reference gene primer amplification that nucleated cell counts were estimated. The method was immunoSEQ multiplex PCR; TCRdb's version includes in-frame clones alone and lacks a portion of them. The V and J calls and clone size are taken from that table; D and trimming were inferred from the DNA. The data contain about 93,000 clones, almost 80% of them singletons. The CDR3 spans 19 residues. V was clipped by 8 bases and J by 5 bases; unmatched bases: 25. Germline V gives CDR1 SNHLY, CDR2 FYNNEI.

The sample taken for sequencing was peripheral blood. The TCR originated in a human donor in a cohort sampled during active COVID-19. V is TRBV2 and J is TRBJ1-2; 8 bases map to TRBD1. CDR3 in DNA: TGTGCCAGCCGGAGAAACGCCGTGGACAGGGTGCATCGGGAATATGGCTACACCTTC. Amino acids: CASRRNAVDRVHREYGYTF.